Listed below are T cell receptor beta chains from one sample, sequenced in a study of siplizumab effects on memory and regulatory T cells. The repertoire was sequenced with immunoSEQ multiplex PCR; TCRdb's copy has only in-frame clones and lacks some. The table records over 85,000 clones, 96% of them present only once. The sample taken for sequencing was naive CD4+ T cells sorted from blood. All receptors derive from a human donor in good health. Both conserved end residues are part of each CDR3. The D gene is left open where the match is weak. Size is stated for part of the rows, as once, few or many counts, or as a class when the clone is expanded.

CDR3 protein: CASSVQESNQPQHF; CDR3 DNA: TGTGCCAGCAGTGTTCAGGAGTCCAATCAGCCCCAGCATTTT; J gene: TRBJ1-5; V gene: TRBV6-1; clone size: -; D gene: -
CDR3 protein: CASTLEGTTEAFF; CDR3 DNA: TGTGCCAGCACCCTGGAGGGGACCACTGAAGCTTTCTTT; J gene: TRBJ1-1; V gene: TRBV6-6; clone size: -; D gene: -
CDR3 protein: CASSPRGRGRRAFF; CDR3 DNA: TGTGCCAGCAGCCCCCGCGGCAGGGGGCGCCGAGCTTTCTTT; J gene: TRBJ1-1; V gene: TRBV5-6; clone size: -; D gene: TRBD1
CDR3 protein: CASSVGLKRGADDEQFF; CDR3 DNA: TGTGCCAGCAGCGTAGGTCTTAAGCGGGGGGCTGACGATGAGCAGTTCTTC; J gene: TRBJ2-1; V gene: TRBV9; clone size: -; D gene: TRBD2
CDR3 protein: CASSYRFGAGDGELFF; CDR3 DNA: TGTGCCAGCAGTTACCGTTTTGGAGCGGGGGACGGGGAGCTGTTTTTT; J gene: TRBJ2-2; V gene: TRBV6-6; clone size: -; D gene: TRBD2
CDR3 protein: CAWSRLGYTGELFF; CDR3 DNA: TGTGCCTGGAGCCGTCTGGGATACACCGGGGAGCTGTTTTTT; J gene: TRBJ2-2; V gene: TRBV30; clone size: -; D gene: -
CDR3 protein: CASSLTDRGQGANVLTF; CDR3 DNA: TGCGCCAGCAGCTTGACGGACAGGGGGCAAGGGGCCAACGTCCTGACTTTC; J gene: TRBJ2-6; V gene: TRBV5-1; clone size: -; D gene: TRBD1
CDR3 protein: CASSDSTQPQHF; CDR3 DNA: TGTGCCAGCAGTGACAGTACTCAGCCCCAGCATTTT; J gene: TRBJ1-5; V gene: TRBV6-1; clone size: -; D gene: -
CDR3 protein: CASSPPTSGGTDTQYF; CDR3 DNA: TGTGCCAGCTCACCACCGACTAGCGGGGGCACAGATACGCAGTATTTT; J gene: TRBJ2-3; V gene: TRBV18; clone size: -; D gene: TRBD2
CDR3 protein: CAIGRGGERGSYNEQFF; CDR3 DNA: TGTGCCATCGGTAGAGGGGGGGAGAGGGGATCCTACAATGAGCAGTTCTTC; J gene: TRBJ2-1; V gene: TRBV10-3; clone size: -; D gene: -
CDR3 protein: CASSRVLSGANVLTF; CDR3 DNA: TGCGCCAGCAGCCGAGTCCTTTCTGGGGCCAACGTCCTGACTTTC; J gene: TRBJ2-6; V gene: TRBV4-1; clone size: -; D gene: -
CDR3 protein: CASSLLPRELDSPLHF; CDR3 DNA: TGTGCCAGCAGCTTACTACCTAGGGAGTTAGACTCACCCCTCCACTTT; J gene: TRBJ1-6; V gene: TRBV7-2; clone size: -; D gene: -
CDR3 protein: CASSPTGTGELFF; CDR3 DNA: TGTGCCAGCAGTCCGACGGGCACCGGGGAGCTGTTTTTT; J gene: TRBJ2-2; V gene: TRBV7-3; clone size: -; D gene: -
CDR3 protein: CASSQGVGEKLFF; CDR3 DNA: TGCGCCAGTTCACAGGGGGTTGGTGAAAAACTGTTTTTT; J gene: TRBJ1-4; V gene: TRBV4-1; clone size: -; D gene: TRBD1
CDR3 protein: CASSRGVQPAAANYGYTF; CDR3 DNA: TGCGCCAGCAGTCGCGGGGTACAGCCCGCTGCCGCTAACTATGGCTACACCTTC; J gene: TRBJ1-2; V gene: TRBV4-3; clone size: once; D gene: -
CDR3 protein: CASSLGERGYTF; CDR3 DNA: TGTGCCAGCAGTTTAGGGGAGCGGGGCTACACCTTC; J gene: TRBJ1-2; V gene: TRBV28; clone size: -; D gene: -
CDR3 protein: CASSLVRGGSTGELFF; CDR3 DNA: TGTGCCAGCAGCTTAGTGCGGGGCGGTAGCACCGGGGAGCTGTTTTTT; J gene: TRBJ2-2; V gene: TRBV7-8; clone size: -; D gene: -
CDR3 protein: CASSLSSAVHEQYF; CDR3 DNA: TGCGCCAGCAGCTTGAGCTCAGCGGTCCACGAGCAGTACTTC; J gene: TRBJ2-7; V gene: TRBV5-1; clone size: -; D gene: -
CDR3 protein: CASSAPLELGTTDTQYF; CDR3 DNA: TGTGCCAGCAGCGCACCCTTGGAGCTGGGGACCACAGATACGCAGTATTTT; J gene: TRBJ2-3; V gene: TRBV5-8; clone size: -; D gene: -
CDR3 protein: CASSPGVVNGYTF; CDR3 DNA: TGTGCCAGCTCACCAGGGGTCGTCAATGGCTACACCTTC; J gene: TRBJ1-2; V gene: TRBV18; clone size: -; D gene: -
CDR3 protein: CASSLGQIYTDTQYF; CDR3 DNA: TGCGCCAGCAGCTTGGGCCAGATATACACAGATACGCAGTATTTT; J gene: TRBJ2-3; V gene: TRBV5-1; clone size: -; D gene: -
CDR3 protein: CSAPGNTEAFF; CDR3 DNA: TGCAGTGCTCCAGGGAACACTGAAGCTTTCTTT; J gene: TRBJ1-1; V gene: TRBV20-1; clone size: -; D gene: -
CDR3 protein: CASSTGAPDTQYF; CDR3 DNA: TGCGCCAGCAGCACAGGGGCCCCAGATACGCAGTATTTT; J gene: TRBJ2-3; V gene: TRBV5-1; clone size: once; D gene: TRBD1
CDR3 protein: CASSQDVGVLAGRGELFF; CDR3 DNA: TGTGCCAGCAGCCAAGATGTGGGGGTCCTAGCGGGGCGCGGGGAGCTGTTTTTT; J gene: TRBJ2-2; V gene: TRBV4-2; clone size: -; D gene: TRBD2
CDR3 protein: CASSYSWGGKNIQYF; CDR3 DNA: TGTGCCAGCAGTTACTCTTGGGGGGGGAAAAACATTCAGTACTTC; J gene: TRBJ2-4; V gene: TRBV6-5; clone size: -; D gene: TRBD2
CDR3 protein: CASSPLGNSPLHF; CDR3 DNA: TGTGCCAGCTCACCATTGGGAAATTCACCCCTCCACTTT; J gene: TRBJ1-6; V gene: TRBV18; clone size: -; D gene: -
CDR3 protein: CASSRLPGLAEETQYF; CDR3 DNA: TGTGCCAGCTCACGTCTACCGGGACTAGCGGAAGAGACCCAGTACTTC; J gene: TRBJ2-5; V gene: TRBV18; clone size: once; D gene: TRBD2
CDR3 protein: CASSYSNVGENIQYF; CDR3 DNA: TGTGCCAGCAGTTACTCGAACGTCGGGGAAAACATTCAGTACTTC; J gene: TRBJ2-4; V gene: TRBV6-5; clone size: -; D gene: -
CDR3 protein: CASSQQPSYGYTF; CDR3 DNA: TGTGCCAGCAGTCAACAGCCTTCCTATGGCTACACCTTC; J gene: TRBJ1-2; V gene: TRBV27; clone size: -; D gene: -
CDR3 protein: CAIGTGSYEQYF; CDR3 DNA: TGTGCCATTGGGACAGGGAGCTACGAGCAGTACTTC; J gene: TRBJ2-7; V gene: TRBV10-3; clone size: -; D gene: TRBD1
CDR3 protein: CASTQTLITGELFF; CDR3 DNA: TGCGCCAGCACCCAGACACTTATCACCGGGGAGCTGTTTTTT; J gene: TRBJ2-2; V gene: TRBV10-1; clone size: -; D gene: -
CDR3 protein: CASSTGRERGNTEAFF; CDR3 DNA: TGTGCCAGCAGCACCGGACGGGAGAGGGGGAACACTGAAGCTTTCTTT; J gene: TRBJ1-1; V gene: TRBV21-1; clone size: -; D gene: -
CDR3 protein: CSVRRTENTEAFF; CDR3 DNA: TGCAGCGTTCGTCGAACCGAGAACACTGAAGCTTTCTTT; J gene: TRBJ1-1; V gene: TRBV29-1; clone size: -; D gene: -
CDR3 protein: CASSLYNSYEQYF; CDR3 DNA: TGTGCCAGCAGCTTATATAACTCCTACGAGCAGTACTTC; J gene: TRBJ2-7; V gene: TRBV7-3; clone size: once; D gene: -
CDR3 protein: CASSLISLAGVDTQYF; CDR3 DNA: TGTGCCAGCAGCTTGATTTCACTAGCGGGGGTGGATACGCAGTATTTT; J gene: TRBJ2-3; V gene: TRBV7-2; clone size: -; D gene: TRBD2
CDR3 protein: CASSLVGRVLYNEQFF; CDR3 DNA: TGTGCCAGCAGTTTAGTCGGTAGGGTACTGTACAATGAGCAGTTCTTC; J gene: TRBJ2-1; V gene: TRBV28; clone size: -; D gene: -
CDR3 protein: CASSLQGWAEAFF; CDR3 DNA: TGTGCCAGCAGTTTACAGGGGTGGGCTGAAGCTTTCTTT; J gene: TRBJ1-1; V gene: TRBV28; clone size: once; D gene: -